Listed below are T cell receptor beta chains from one sample, sequenced in a study of shared clonotypes between healthy human individuals. Data came from immunoSEQ multiplex PCR; TCRdb stores just in-frame clones and leaves some out. The data show about 990,000 clones, 70% to 80% seen once. The sequenced sample was memory CD4+ T cells from PBMCs. These receptors were taken from a man aged 18 to 29 in good health. Some clones in this sample may be carry-over from other donors' samples. Both conserved end residues are part of each CDR3. A D gene is named only where the DNA matches it firmly. Rows give clone size only sometimes, using once, few, many, or a class for an expanded clone.

>once|NA|13|TRBV28|TRBJ2-7
TGTGCCAGCAGTTCTCTGAGCTCCTACGAGCAGTACTTC
CASSSLSSYEQYF
>many|TRBD1|16|TRBV7-9|TRBJ2-1
TGTGCCAGCAGCTTAGTGCGGACAGGGTGGTTGGATGAGCAGTTCTTC
CASSLVRTGWLDEQFF
>NA|NA|14|TRBV11-2|TRBJ2-1
TGTGCCAGCCGCCGTGGAGGGTCCTACAATGAGCAGTTCTTC
CASRRGGSYNEQFF
>NA|TRBD2|14|TRBV28|TRBJ2-1
TGTGCCAGCAGCCCCTCCGGGACTATCGGTGAGCAGTTCTTC
CASSPSGTIGEQFF
>few|NA|15|TRBV10-3|TRBJ1-1
TGTGCCATCAGTGAGTTCGGGTATGGGAACACTGAAGCTTTCTTT
CAISEFGYGNTEAFF
>NA|NA|16|TRBV15|TRBJ1-6
TGTGCCACCAGCACCATTACCCAGGGGAGGAATTCACCCCTCCACTTT
CATSTITQGRNSPLHF
>many|NA|12|TRBV10-2|TRBJ1-1
TGCGCCAGCAGAGTACACAACACTGAAGCTTTCTTT
CASRVHNTEAFF
>NA|NA|15|TRBV28|TRBJ1-4
TGTGCCAGCAGTTTATCAGGGGCCCCTAATGAAAAACTGTTTTTT
CASSLSGAPNEKLFF
>NA|TRBD2|17|TRBV5-1|TRBJ2-7
TGCGCCAGCAGCCCCCCCTACGCGGGATCTAGCGGCTACGAGCAGTACTTC
CASSPPYAGSSGYEQYF
>NA|NA|16|TRBV5-1|TRBJ2-1
TGCGCCAGCAGCTCGGTACCAGGCTCCTCCTACAATGAGCAGTTCTTC
CASSSVPGSSYNEQFF
>few|NA|11|TRBV21-1|TRBJ2-3
TGTGCCAGCAGCCTTGCAGATACGCAGTATTTT
CASSLADTQYF
>once|NA|12|TRBV2|TRBJ2-5
TGTGCCAGAGGGGGGAATAGAGAGACCCAGTACTTC
CARGGNRETQYF
>NA|NA|10|TRBV5-4|TRBJ2-7
TGTGCCAGCTGCGGGGAAGAGCAGTACTTC
CASCGEEQYF
>NA|NA|15|TRBV19|TRBJ1-2
TGTGCCAGTAGTACGGTCGGAGGCCAACAAGGTGGCTACACCTTC
CASSTVGGQQGGYTF
>NA|NA|15|TRBV12-5|TRBJ2-3
TGTGCTAGTGGTTTGGTATCGGGGGAGGCAGATACGCAGTATTTT
CASGLVSGEADTQYF
>NA|NA|14|TRBV28|TRBJ1-4
TGTGCCAGCAGACCCGGACAGAGTATTGAAAAACTGTTTTTT
CASRPGQSIEKLFF
>NA|NA|14|TRBV5-4|TRBJ1-1
TGTGCCAGCAGCAGGGGCATAGGTAACACTGAAGCTTTCTTT
CASSRGIGNTEAFF
>NA|NA|13|TRBV18|TRBJ1-2
TGTGCCAGCTCACCGACGCCGATGGGGGGCTACACCTTC
CASSPTPMGGYTF
>NA|TRBD1|19|TRBV7-9|TRBJ2-7
TGTGCCAGCAGCTTAAGGCCCGACAGGGGCGATACTCTAAACTACGAGCAGTACTTC
CASSLRPDRGDTLNYEQYF
>NA|TRBD2|16|TRBV11-2|TRBJ2-7
TGTGCCAGCAGCTCACCTCGGACTAGCGGTTCCTACGAGCAGTACTTC
CASSSPRTSGSYEQYF
>NA|TRBD2|18|TRBV4-2|TRBJ2-1
TGTGCCAGCAGCCAAGAAGGGACTAGCGGGAACTCCTACAATGAGCAGTTCTTC
CASSQEGTSGNSYNEQFF
>NA|TRBD2|16|TRBV7-8|TRBJ2-2
TGTGCCAGCAGCTTAGTAGCGGGCTCGAACACCGGGGAGCTGTTTTTT
CASSLVAGSNTGELFF
>NA|NA|16|TRBV25-1|TRBJ1-4
TGTGCCAGCAGTGTGAGAGGCGGGGGGACTAATGAAAAACTGTTTTTT
CASSVRGGGTNEKLFF
>NA|TRBD1|13|TRBV5-5|TRBJ2-1
TGTGCCAGTCGACAGGGCGTAGACAATGAGCAGTTCTTC
CASRQGVDNEQFF
>NA|NA|14|TRBV2|TRBJ1-2
TGTGCCAGCAGTGAAGCTCGGCAGGGTGGTGGCTACACCTTC
CASSEARQGGGYTF
>NA|NA|16|TRBV21-1|TRBJ1-5
TGTGCCAGCACCCGAACCGGGACTCGACGGAATCAGCCCCAGCATTTT
CASTRTGTRRNQPQHF
>NA|NA|13|TRBV28|TRBJ1-2
TGTGCCAGCAGTTTGAGCAGGGTCTATGGCTACACCTTC
CASSLSRVYGYTF